This T cell receptor beta chain emerged from a study of blood T cell repertoires in COVID-19. Turning to the study itself: Samples representing acute and convalescent COVID-19 were sourced from the United States, Italy and Spain. PBMCs, B-cell-depleted T cells, or T cells were the source of the cDNA or gDNA that made up the material.

The V and J ends lost 0 bases and 2 bases, in that order; junction bases with no gene match: 12. The germline V gene has CDR1 LGHDT and CDR2 YNNKEL (reference sequence). The CDR3 has 20 amino acids. This clone was picked up a small number of times. In the original analysis: Amplifying reference gene primers gave estimates of nucleated cell counts. Sequencing was performed with immunoSEQ multiplex PCR; in TCRdb, only in-frame clones are kept and a portion is missing. V, J and clone size are taken as reported in that table, and D and trimming were inferred from the DNA itself. The table has 45,000 to 60,000 clones, approximately 78% seen once; the top ten hold roughly 14%.

This chain joins TRBV3-1 (or the pseudogene TRBV3-2) and TRBJ2-2; 10 bases align to TRBD2. The sample comprised peripheral blood. The source of this sequence is a human donor with acute or convalescent COVID-19. The donor label of this sample is uncertain. DNA for the CDR3: TGTGCCAGCAGCCAAGAGCAGCTGTCAGGACTAGCGGTAAACACCGGGGAGCTGTTTTTT. Its protein product is CASSQEQLSGLAVNTGELFF.